This T cell receptor beta chain was recorded in a study of cytomegalovirus exposure and HLA in healthy donors. Trimming pared 7 bases from V and 0 bases from J, leaving 9 bases between. From germline, CDR1 is SEHNR and CDR2 FQNEAQ (reference sequence). The CDR3 length is 13 residues. Primers included in the PCR were 60 Vbeta and 13 Jbeta primers. Some clones are missing from TCRdb's copy, which holds only in-frame ones; the method was immunoSEQ multiplex PCR. The sample holds a few hundred thousand clones, nearly 80% seen once. The receptor comes from a young man in good health and CMV-seronegative. The specimen sequenced was PBMCs. This chain uses TRBV7-9 with TRBJ1-1; D call uncertain. CDR3 DNA: TGTGCCAGCACGCCCCTAGTGAACACTGAAGCTTTCTTT. This codes for CASTPLVNTEAFF.